This T cell receptor (beta chain) is drawn from a study of OX40 agonist ivuxolimab in advanced cancers. This clone appeared a single time. TCRdb's copy holds only in-frame clones and misses some; the assay was immunoSEQ multiplex PCR. The repertoire holds fewer than 40,000 clones, with roughly 84% as singletons. CDR3 length: 13 residues. The germline V gene has CDR1 MNHEY and CDR2 SMNVEV (reference sequence). Trimming cost V 2 bases and J 4 bases, with 6 bases left between them. The gene calls are TRBV27 and TRBJ2-1; D is possibly TRBD1 (5 bases). This specimen was CD4+ or CD8+ T cells sorted from blood, taken in a trial of the OX40 agonist ivuxolimab. The receptor was isolated from an adult with an advanced solid tumor such as melanoma, head and neck, liver or kidney cancer. The DNA of the CDR3 is TGTGCCAGCAGTTTAGACAGATACAATGAGCAGTTCTTC. Translating it yields CASSLDRYNEQFF.